These 8 T cell receptor beta chains came from one sample sequenced in a study of T cell responses to AZD1222 COVID-19 vaccine. Measured with immunoSEQ multiplex PCR; TCRdb has only the in-frame clones, and not every one. The sample has tens of thousands of clones, 87% seen once. Sequences were derived from peripheral blood, sampled 28 days after the second AZD1222 dose. The receptors here all came from an adult who received the AZD1222 COVID-19 vaccine.

This rearrangement joins TRBV30 to TRBJ2-2; TRBD2 matches at 15 bases. Germline CDR1 is GTSNPN and CDR2 is SVGIG (reference sequence). This CDR3 has 13 amino acids. The trim removed 7 bases at V and 9 bases at J, leaving 3 bases unmatched. CDR3 loop: CALGLAGGWELFF. Here the CDR3 DNA reads TGTGCCTTAGGACTAGCGGGAGGGTGGGAGCTGTTTTTT. Looking up the rest from reference TRBV30 and TRBJ2-2 gives the full variable domain: SQTIHQWPATLVQPVGSPLSLECTVEGTSNPNLYWYRQAAGRGLQLLFYSVGIGQISSEVPQNLSASRPQDRQFILSSKKLLLSDSGFYLCALGLAGGWELFFGEGSRLTVL.

The V gene is TRBV5-6, the J gene TRBJ1-1; D is possibly TRBD1 (6 bases). CDR3 size: 14 residues. Per the germline V gene, CDR1 is SGHDT and CDR2 is YYEEEE. V lost 0 bases, J lost 6 bases, and 12 bases lay in between. The CDR3 loop reads CASSLEGGTPEAFF. CDR3 DNA: TGTGCCAGCAGCTTGGAGGGCGGGACACCTGAAGCTTTCTTT.

This chain links TRBV7-8 with TRBJ1-3, with D unresolved. Germline V lookup: CDR1 SGHVS, CDR2 FQNEAQ. The V and J ends lost 5 bases and 2 bases respectively, with 7 bases between them. The CDR3 covers 13 residues. The CDR3 sequence: CASSPLTGNTIYF. CDR3 in DNA: TGTGCCAGCAGCCCCCTTACTGGAAACACCATATATTTT.

The chain combines TRBV9 with TRBJ1-1; no firm D call. Germline V lookup: CDR1 SGDLS, CDR2 YYNGEE. The CDR3 loop spans 15 amino acids. The ends were cut back, 0 bases at V and 1 base at J, with 10 bases in the middle. The CDR3, as DNA: TGTGCCAGCAGCGTAGTCTCCGGGTCGAACACTGAAGCTTTCTTT. Amino acids: CASSVVSGSNTEAFF.

The rearrangement links TRBV10-2 to TRBJ2-1; TRBD1 matches at 7 bases. From germline, CDR1 is WSHSY and CDR2 SAAADI. This CDR3 has 14 amino acids. V trimming: 6 bases; J trimming: 1 base; junction bases outside the gene matches: 3. Here the CDR3 reads CASRGQASYNEQFF. As DNA, the CDR3 is TGCGCCAGCAGAGGACAGGCATCCTACAATGAGCAGTTCTTC.

This chain connects TRBV6-5 to TRBJ2-4, with TRBD1 matching 10 bases. J gave up 7 bases and V 2 bases, and 8 bases lay outside the gene matches. Germline-derived CDR1 and CDR2 are MNHEY and SVGAGI. This CDR3 spans 16 amino acids. The CDR3 DNA is TGTGCCAGCAGTTACGCAACCGGGACAGGGGTCAACATTCAGTACTTC. The encoded protein is CASSYATGTGVNIQYF.

The J gene is TRBJ2-7, the V gene TRBV29-1; the D gene is possibly TRBD1 (6 bases). The CDR3 runs to 15 residues. The V and J ends lost 6 bases and 0 bases respectively, with 18 bases between them. In germline, CDR1 is SQVTM, CDR2 ANQGSEA. For the CDR3, the DNA is TGCAGCGTGGCCCGGACAGAAAAGGGCTCCTACGAGCAGTACTTC. The encoded protein is CSVARTEKGSYEQYF.

This chain uses TRBV6-5 with TRBJ1-1, with TRBD1 matching 7 bases. In germline, CDR1 is MNHEY, CDR2 SVGAGI. The CDR3 is made up of 14 amino acids. V shed 2 bases, J shed 2 bases, and the junction held 2 bases outside the gene matches. For the CDR3, the DNA is TGTGCCAGCAGTTACACAGGGGCAAACACTGAAGCTTTCTTT. It translates to CASSYTGANTEAFF.